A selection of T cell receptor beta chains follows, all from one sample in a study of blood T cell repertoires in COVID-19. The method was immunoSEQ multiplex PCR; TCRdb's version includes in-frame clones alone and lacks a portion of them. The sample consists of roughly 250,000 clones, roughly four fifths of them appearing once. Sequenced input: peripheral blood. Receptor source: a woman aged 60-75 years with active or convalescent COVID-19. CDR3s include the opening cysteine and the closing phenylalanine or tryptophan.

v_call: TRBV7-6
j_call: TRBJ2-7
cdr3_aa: CASSPRTEGAYEQYF

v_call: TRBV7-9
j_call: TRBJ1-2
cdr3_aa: CASSHEGWDYTF

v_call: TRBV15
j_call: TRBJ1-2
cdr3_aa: CATSRRTGWDYGYTF

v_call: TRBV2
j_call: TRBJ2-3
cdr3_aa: CASSQVQGWNTDTQYF

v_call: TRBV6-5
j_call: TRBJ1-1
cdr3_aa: CASTTPRGGLTEAFF

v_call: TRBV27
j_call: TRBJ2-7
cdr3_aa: CASSLSGQAFTYEQYF

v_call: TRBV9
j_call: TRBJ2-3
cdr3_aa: CASSVSLGQGDTQYF

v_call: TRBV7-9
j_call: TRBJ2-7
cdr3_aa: CASRPLGTGGPWEQYF

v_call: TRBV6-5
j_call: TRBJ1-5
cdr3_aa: CASAGGLGNQPQHF

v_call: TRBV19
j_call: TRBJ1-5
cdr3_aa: CASSIRGSGGNQPQHF

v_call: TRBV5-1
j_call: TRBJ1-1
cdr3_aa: CASSLRPTGSTNTEAFF

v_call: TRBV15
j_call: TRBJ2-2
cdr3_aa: CATSRRLTSGGQATGELFF

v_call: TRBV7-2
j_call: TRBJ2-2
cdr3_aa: CASSSRLAGEGTGELFF

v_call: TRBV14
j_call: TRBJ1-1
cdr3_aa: CASSQGGGRSEAFF

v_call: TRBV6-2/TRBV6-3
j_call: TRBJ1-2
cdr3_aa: CASSYGGTATNPDRNYGYTF

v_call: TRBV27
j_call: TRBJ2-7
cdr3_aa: CASSGSGQREQYF

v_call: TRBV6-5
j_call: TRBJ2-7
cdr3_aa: CASSYSRDTYEQYF

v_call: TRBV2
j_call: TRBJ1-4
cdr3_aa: CASRGQRTNEKLFF

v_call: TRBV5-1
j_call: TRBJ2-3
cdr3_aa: CASRTGSADTQYF

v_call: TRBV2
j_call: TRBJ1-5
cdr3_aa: CASSEEGGAGNQPQHF

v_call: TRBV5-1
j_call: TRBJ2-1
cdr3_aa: CASSLDPGSSYNEQFF

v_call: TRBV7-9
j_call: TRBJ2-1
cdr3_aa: CASSYQDSTPQFRNEQFF

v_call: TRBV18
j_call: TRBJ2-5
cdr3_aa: CASYIRGGETQYF

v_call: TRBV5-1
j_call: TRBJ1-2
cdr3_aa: CASSLAWTGNYGYTF

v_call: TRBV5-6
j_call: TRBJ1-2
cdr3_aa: CASSSFPRLNYGYTF

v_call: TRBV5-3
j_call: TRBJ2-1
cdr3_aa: CARSPPGPGHLLHFSYNEQFF

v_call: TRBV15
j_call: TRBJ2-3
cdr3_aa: CATRPGTPPPDTQYF

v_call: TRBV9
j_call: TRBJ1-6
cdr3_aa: CASSLSPGQVNSPLHF

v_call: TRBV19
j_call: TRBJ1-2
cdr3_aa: CASSRTGPANYGYTF

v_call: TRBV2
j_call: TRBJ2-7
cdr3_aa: CASSPGLGTYEQYF

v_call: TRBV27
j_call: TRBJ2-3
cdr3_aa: CASSLWGSGTITDTQYF

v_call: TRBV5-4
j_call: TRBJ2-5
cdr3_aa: CASSLAWDFRGGTQYF

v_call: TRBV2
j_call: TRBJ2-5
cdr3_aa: CARGSGGPGETQYF

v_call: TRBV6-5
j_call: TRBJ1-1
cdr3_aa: CASRPQGRDTEAFF

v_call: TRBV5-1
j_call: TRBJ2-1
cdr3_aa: CASSPGTSGGWEQFF

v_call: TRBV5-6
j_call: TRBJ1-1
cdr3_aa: CASSLFQGDTEAFF

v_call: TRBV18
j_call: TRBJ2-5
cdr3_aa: CASSPGRLAGGRETQYF

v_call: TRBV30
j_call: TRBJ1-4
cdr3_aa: CAWSPQGLREKLFF

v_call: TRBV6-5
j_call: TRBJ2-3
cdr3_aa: CASSTGGDTQYF

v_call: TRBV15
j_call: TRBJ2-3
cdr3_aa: CATSLPGTDTQYF

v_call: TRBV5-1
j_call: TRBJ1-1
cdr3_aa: CASSLSTGVNTEAFF